This TCR beta chain was profiled in a study of blood T cell repertoires in COVID-19. Study details: Some COVID-19 samples were acute and others convalescent; all came from the United States, Italy and Spain.

Authors' methods: Amplification from reference gene primers served as the basis for estimated nucleated cell counts. Here immunoSEQ multiplex PCR was the method, and the copy in TCRdb shows in-frame clones only, minus some. V and J calls plus clone size are reproduced from that table; the DNA served to infer D and trimming. This table holds 250,000 to 400,000 clones, approximately 89% found once. Ages ranged from about 18 to 89 years, with residence in around 24 US areas. Self-reported history from a screening survey and questionnaire set each donor's cohort. This CDR3 region has 14 residues. Germline V gene lookup returns CDR1 LGHDT and CDR2 YNNKEL (reference sequence). V lost 2 bases to trimming and J lost 8 bases; unmatched junction nucleotides: 3.

The specimen was PBMCs or T cells enriched from blood (not recorded which). The clonotype originates from a woman under 40 who had recovered from COVID-19. The V and J genes are TRBV3-1 (or the pseudogene TRBV3-2) and TRBJ1-6; 7 bases map to TRBD1. The CDR3 region has the DNA TGTGCCAGCAGCCAACGGGACAGAGATTCACCCCTCCACTTT. Translated: CASSQRDRDSPLHF.